One sample yielded the 14 T cell receptor beta chains listed below, sequenced in a study of cytomegalovirus exposure and HLA in healthy donors. The repertoire was sequenced with immunoSEQ multiplex PCR; TCRdb's copy has only in-frame clones and lacks some. Of more than 50,000 clones listed, roughly 91% are singletons. The sample comprised PBMCs. All receptors come from a woman under 40 in good health and CMV-seronegative.

The CDR3 reads CASRLSGGAYNGYTF. The DNA for the CDR3 is TGTGCCAGCAGGTTGTCAGGGGGCGCGTATAATGGCTACACCTTC. The chain uses TRBV27 and TRBJ1-2; TRBD1 agrees at 8 bases. This CDR3 spans 15 amino acids. V gave up 6 bases and J gave up 6 bases; unmatched junction bases: 12. Germline loops: CDR1 MNHEY, CDR2 SMNVEV (reference sequence).

The chain links TRBV7-2 to TRBJ2-3; 15 positions match TRBD2. V shed 5 bases, J shed 4 bases, and the junction held 7 bases outside the gene matches. Per germline, CDR1 SGHTA and CDR2 FQGNSA. The CDR3 is made up of 17 amino acids. The CDR3 nucleotides are TGTGCCAGCAGCCCCATGGGACTAGCGGGAGGACCAGATACGCAGTATTTT. It is translated as CASSPMGLAGGPDTQYF.

The chain couples TRBV2 to TRBJ2-3, with a possible D match to TRBD2 (6 bases). The germline CDR1 and CDR2 sequences are SNHLY and FYNNEI. V was trimmed by 10 bases and J by 2 bases, leaving 16 bases between them. This CDR3 is 14 amino acids long. The CDR3 nucleotides are TGTGCCACCACGACTAGTAGGGTCACAGATACGCAGTATTTT. Translated: CATTTSRVTDTQYF. The whole variable domain, remainder taken from reference TRBV2 and TRBJ2-3, is EPEVTQTPSHQVTQMGQEVILRCVPISNHLYFYWYRQILGQKVEFLVSFYNNEISEKSEIFDDQFSVERPDGSNFTLKIRSTKLEDSAMYFCATTTSRVTDTQYFGPGTRLTVL.

The chain employs TRBV6-1 and TRBJ1-5, with D tentatively TRBD1 (6 bases). Germline lookup yields CDR1 MNHNS and CDR2 SASEGT. This CDR3 region has 13 residues. Trimming removed 2 bases from V and 4 bases from J, with 6 bases in between. The CDR3 region has the DNA TGTGCCAGCAGTGAAAGGGGGAATCAGCCCCAGCATTTT. It encodes CASSERGNQPQHF.

The rearrangement joins TRBV21-1 to TRBJ2-5; the D call of TRBD1 is as the table states it, not checked on the DNA. TRBV21-1 is a listed pseudogene. The CDR3 covers 14 residues. The CDR3 here is CASTWDITNETQYF. The CDR3 bases are TGTGCCAGCACCTGGGACATAACTAATGAGACCCAGTACTTC.

This clone was detected once. The chain employs TRBV29-1 and TRBJ1-1; 9 bases match TRBD1. CDR1 and CDR2 (germline): SQVTM, ANQGSEA. The CDR3 sequence is 16 residues long. V dropped 4 bases and J dropped 1; count of bases not matched to a gene: 10. In DNA form, the CDR3 reads TGCAGCGTTGGAGAGTGGGACAGGGCGGGGAACACTGAAGCTTTCTTT. Its translation is CSVGEWDRAGNTEAFF.

The rearrangement links TRBV11-2 to TRBJ1-1, with 7 bases identical to TRBD1. Germline CDR1 is SGHAT and CDR2 is FQNNGV. Trimming cost V 2 bases and J 3 bases; bases outside gene matches: 3. This CDR3 region has 14 residues. CDR3 in DNA: TGTGCCAGCAGCTTAACAGGGGAGGACACTGAAGCTTTCTTT. Residues: CASSLTGEDTEAFF.

The V call is TRBV11-1, the J call TRBJ2-2; D may be TRBD1 (5 bases). Germline V lookup: CDR1 SGHAT, CDR2 FQDESV (reference sequence). The ends were cut back, 2 bases at V and 0 bases at J, with 7 bases in the middle. The CDR3 has 15 amino acids. The CDR3 here is CASSLYRSNTGELFF. In DNA form, the CDR3 reads TGTGCCAGCAGCTTATACAGGTCGAACACCGGGGAGCTGTTTTTT.

The V and J genes are TRBV7-2 and TRBJ2-1, with D possibly TRBD2 on 5 matching bases. The CDR3 is 16 amino acids. Germline-derived CDR1 and CDR2 are SGHTA and FQGNSA. Trimming pared 0 bases from V and 3 bases from J, leaving 12 bases between. CDR3 amino acids: CASSLAASSYYNEQFF. For the CDR3, the DNA is TGTGCCAGCAGCTTAGCGGCTAGCTCTTACTACAATGAGCAGTTCTTC.

The count of this clone is one. In DNA, the CDR3 is TGCGCCAGCAGCTTTTATTCAGCTAGCCCGAACACCGGGGAGCTGTTTTTT. It specifies CASSFYSASPNTGELFF. This chain connects TRBV5-1 to TRBJ2-2; possibly TRBD2 for D (5 bases). V dropped 2 bases and J dropped 0 bases, with 14 bases sitting between them. From germline, CDR1 is SGHRS and CDR2 YFSETQ. This CDR3 comprises 17 residues. The whole variable domain, filled in from reference TRBV5-1 and TRBJ2-2, reads KAGVTQTPRYLIKTRGQQVTLSCSPISGHRSVSWYQQTPGQGLQFLFEYFSETQRNKGNFPGRFSGRQFSNSRSEMNVSTLELGDSALYLCASSFYSASPNTGELFFGEGSRLTVL.

This clone has just one count. The chain has TRBV28 and TRBJ2-3; a weak D match, TRBD2 (6 bases). Germline values: CDR1 MDHEN, CDR2 SYDVKM. The CDR3 spans 18 residues. V lost 5 bases and J 1 base, leaving 22 bases between the germline ends. Here the CDR3 reads CASSVDERAGYGTDTQYF. The CDR3 DNA reads as TGTGCCAGCAGTGTGGACGAGCGGGCCGGGTACGGCACAGATACGCAGTATTTT.

J is TRBJ2-7 and V is TRBV6-5; D is perhaps TRBD2 (5 bases). The V end lost 7 bases, the J end lost 0 bases, and 16 bases lay between the germline ends. Per the germline V gene, CDR1 is MNHEY and CDR2 is SVGAGI. The CDR3 contains 15 residues. The CDR3 nucleotides are TGTGCCAGCACCGGTCCTAGCTCCGGCTCCTACGAGCAGTACTTC. Its protein product is CASTGPSSGSYEQYF.

The gene calls are TRBV6-5 and TRBJ1-2; 8 bases fit TRBD1. This CDR3 is built from 13 residues. Trimming removed 8 bases from V and 4 bases from J; junction bases left unmatched: 6. The V gene's germline CDR1 is MNHEY and CDR2 SVGAGI. CDR3 loop: CASGQGAGYGYTF. The CDR3 DNA is TGTGCCAGCGGTCAGGGGGCAGGCTATGGCTACACCTTC.

The chain combines TRBV4-3 with TRBJ2-1, with D tentatively TRBD2 (6 bases). The CDR3 contains 16 residues. From germline, CDR1 is LGHNA and CDR2 YSLEER. Trimming took off 1 base at V and 4 bases at J, with 14 bases between the two ends. CDR3 in amino acids: CASSQGFLAPYNEQFF. CDR3 nucleotide sequence: TGCGCCAGCAGCCAAGGCTTCCTAGCGCCATACAATGAGCAGTTCTTC.